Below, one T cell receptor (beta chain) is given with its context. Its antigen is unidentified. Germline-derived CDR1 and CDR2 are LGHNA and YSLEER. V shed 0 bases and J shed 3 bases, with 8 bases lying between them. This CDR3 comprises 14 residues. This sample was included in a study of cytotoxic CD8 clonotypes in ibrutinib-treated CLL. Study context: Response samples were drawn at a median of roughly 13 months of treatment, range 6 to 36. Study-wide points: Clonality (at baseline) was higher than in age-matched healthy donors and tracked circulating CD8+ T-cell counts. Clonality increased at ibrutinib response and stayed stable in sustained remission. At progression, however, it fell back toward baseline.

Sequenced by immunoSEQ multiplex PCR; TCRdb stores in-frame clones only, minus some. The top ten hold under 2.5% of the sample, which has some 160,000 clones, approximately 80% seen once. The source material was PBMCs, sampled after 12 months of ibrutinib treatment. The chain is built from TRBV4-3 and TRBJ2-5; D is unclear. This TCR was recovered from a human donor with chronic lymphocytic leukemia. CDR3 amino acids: CASSQEYGEETQYF. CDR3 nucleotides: TGCGCCAGCAGCCAAGAGTATGGGGAAGAGACCCAGTACTTC.